This TCR beta chain was sequenced for a study of blood T cell repertoires in COVID-19. Sequenced by immunoSEQ multiplex PCR; TCRdb stores in-frame clones only, minus some. The sample holds more than 80,000 clones, approximately 87% seen once. CDR1 is LGHDT and CDR2 is YNNKEL in the germline V gene (reference sequence). The CDR3 consists of 14 residues. V was pared by 1 base and J by 4 bases, with 7 bases between. Sequencing was carried out using peripheral blood. The rearrangement uses TRBV3-1 (or the pseudogene TRBV3-2) and TRBJ2-2, with D unclear. The TCR comes from a human donor with active COVID-19. The donor label of this sample is uncertain. This chain's CDR3 is CASSQVHLTGELFF. CDR3 nucleotides: TGTGCCAGCAGCCAAGTACACCTCACCGGGGAGCTGTTTTTT.